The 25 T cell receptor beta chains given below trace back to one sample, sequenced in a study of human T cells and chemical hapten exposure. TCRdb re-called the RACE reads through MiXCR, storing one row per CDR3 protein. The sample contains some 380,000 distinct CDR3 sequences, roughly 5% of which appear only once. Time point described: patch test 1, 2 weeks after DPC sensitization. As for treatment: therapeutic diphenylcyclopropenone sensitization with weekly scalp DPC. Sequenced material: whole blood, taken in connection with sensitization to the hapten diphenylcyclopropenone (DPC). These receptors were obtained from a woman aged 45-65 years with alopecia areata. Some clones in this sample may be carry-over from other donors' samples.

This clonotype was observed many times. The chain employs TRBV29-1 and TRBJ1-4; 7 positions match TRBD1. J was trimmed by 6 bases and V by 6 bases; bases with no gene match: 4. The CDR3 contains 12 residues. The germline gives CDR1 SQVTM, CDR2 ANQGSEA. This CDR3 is CSVETGYEKLFF. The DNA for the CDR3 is TGCAGCGTAGAGACAGGGTATGAAAAACTGTTTTTT.

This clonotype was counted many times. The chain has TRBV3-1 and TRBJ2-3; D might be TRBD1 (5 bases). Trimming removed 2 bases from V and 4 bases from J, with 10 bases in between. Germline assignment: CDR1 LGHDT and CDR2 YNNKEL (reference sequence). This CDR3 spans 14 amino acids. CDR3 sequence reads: CASSQYRSADTQYF. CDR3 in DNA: TGTGCCAGCAGCCAATACAGGTCGGCAGATACGCAGTATTTT.

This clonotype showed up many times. The CDR3 loop reads CASSDIPRDLKHTEAFF. In nucleotides, the CDR3 is TGTGCCAGCAGCGATATCCCCCGGGACTTAAAACATACTGAAGCTTTCTTT. The chain couples TRBV12-3 or TRBV12-4 to TRBJ1-1, with a tentative D call TRBD1 (5 bases). Trimming left V 6 bases short and J 5 bases short, with 25 bases between. CDR3 length: 17 residues.

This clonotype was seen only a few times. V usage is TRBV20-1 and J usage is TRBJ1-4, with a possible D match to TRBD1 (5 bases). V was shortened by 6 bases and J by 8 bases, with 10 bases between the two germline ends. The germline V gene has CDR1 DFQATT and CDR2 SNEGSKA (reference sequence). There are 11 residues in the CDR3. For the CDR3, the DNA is TGCAGTGCCAGGGATGAAGAAAAACTGTTTTTT. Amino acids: CSARDEEKLFF.

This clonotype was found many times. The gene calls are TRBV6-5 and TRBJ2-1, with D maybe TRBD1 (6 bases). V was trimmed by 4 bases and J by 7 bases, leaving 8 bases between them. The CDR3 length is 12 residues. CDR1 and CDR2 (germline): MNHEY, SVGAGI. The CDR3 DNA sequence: TGTGCCAGCAGTTGGCAGGGGAATGAGCAGTTCTTC. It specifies CASSWQGNEQFF.

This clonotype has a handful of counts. The CDR3 reads CSARDHTVSSYEQYF. The CDR3 DNA reads as TGCAGTGCTAGAGATCACACCGTCAGCTCCTACGAGCAGTACTTC. This sequence joins TRBV20-1 and TRBJ2-7; D not certain. The CDR3 is 15 residues long. The ends were cut back, 0 bases at V and 0 bases at J, with 12 bases in the middle. Germline V gene lookup returns CDR1 DFQATT and CDR2 SNEGSKA (reference sequence).

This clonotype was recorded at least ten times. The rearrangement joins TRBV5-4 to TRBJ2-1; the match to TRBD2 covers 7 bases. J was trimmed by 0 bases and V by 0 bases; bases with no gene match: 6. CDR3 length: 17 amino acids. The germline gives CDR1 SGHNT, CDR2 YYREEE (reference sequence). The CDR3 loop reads CASSLGLAASSYNEQFF. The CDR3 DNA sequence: TGTGCCAGCAGCTTGGGCCTAGCGGCGAGCTCCTACAATGAGCAGTTCTTC. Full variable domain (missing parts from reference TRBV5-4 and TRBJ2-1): ETGVTQSPTHLIKTRGQQVTLRCSSQSGHNTVSWYQQALGQGPQFIFQYYREEENGRGNFPPRFSGLQFPNYSSELNVNALELDDSALYLCASSLGLAASSYNEQFFGPGTRLTVL.

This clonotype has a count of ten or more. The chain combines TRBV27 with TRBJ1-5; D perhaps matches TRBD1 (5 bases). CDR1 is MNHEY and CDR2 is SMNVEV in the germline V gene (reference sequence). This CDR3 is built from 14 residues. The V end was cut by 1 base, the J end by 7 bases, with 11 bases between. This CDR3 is CASSLLRGIQPQHF. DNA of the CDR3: TGTGCCAGCAGTTTATTAAGGGGAATCCAGCCCCAGCATTTT.

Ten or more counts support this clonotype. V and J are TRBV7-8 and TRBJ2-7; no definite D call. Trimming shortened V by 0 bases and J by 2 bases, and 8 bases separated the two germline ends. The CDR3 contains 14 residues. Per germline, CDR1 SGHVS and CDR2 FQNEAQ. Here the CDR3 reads CASSLAGSPYEQYF. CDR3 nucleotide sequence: TGTGCCAGCAGCTTAGCCGGTAGCCCCTACGAGCAGTACTTC.

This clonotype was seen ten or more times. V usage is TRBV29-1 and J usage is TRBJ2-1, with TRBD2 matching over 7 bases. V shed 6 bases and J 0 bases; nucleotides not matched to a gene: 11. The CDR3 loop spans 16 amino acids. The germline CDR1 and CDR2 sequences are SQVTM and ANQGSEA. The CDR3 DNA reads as TGCAGCGTCGTTCTACTAGCGCAGAGCTCCTACAATGAGCAGTTCTTC. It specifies CSVVLLAQSSYNEQFF.

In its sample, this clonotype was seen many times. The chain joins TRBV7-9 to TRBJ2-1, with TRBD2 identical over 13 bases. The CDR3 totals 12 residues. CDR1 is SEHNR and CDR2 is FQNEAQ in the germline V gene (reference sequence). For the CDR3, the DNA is TGTGCGACTAGCGGGGGGCCGAATGAGCAGTTCTTC. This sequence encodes CATSGGPNEQFF.

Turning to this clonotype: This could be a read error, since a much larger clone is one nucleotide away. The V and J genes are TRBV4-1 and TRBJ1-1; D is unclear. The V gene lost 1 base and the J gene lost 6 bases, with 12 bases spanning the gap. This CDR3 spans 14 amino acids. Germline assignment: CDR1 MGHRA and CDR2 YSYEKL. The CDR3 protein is CASSQGRKGSEAFF. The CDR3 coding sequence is TGCGCCAGCAGCCAAGGTCGTAAAGGATCTGAAGCTTTCTTT.

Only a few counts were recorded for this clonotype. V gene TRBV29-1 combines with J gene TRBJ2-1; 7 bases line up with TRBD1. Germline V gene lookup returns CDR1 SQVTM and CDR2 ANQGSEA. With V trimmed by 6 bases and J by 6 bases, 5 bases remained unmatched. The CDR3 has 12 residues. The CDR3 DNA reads TGCAGCGTAGAGGGGGCTTTCAATGAGCAGTTCTTC. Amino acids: CSVEGAFNEQFF.

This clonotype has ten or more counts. The CDR3 DNA reads TGTGCCAGCAGGCCTGCCAACGGCGCCAAGCAGTATTTT. Protein product: CASRPANGAKQYF. The rearrangement uses TRBV6-2 or TRBV6-3 and TRBJ2-3, with D unresolved. The CDR3 extends over 13 amino acids. The ends were cut back, 6 bases at V and 11 bases at J, with 18 bases in the middle. Germline V gives CDR1 MNHEY, CDR2 SVGEGT.

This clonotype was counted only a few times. The CDR3 protein is CASSQDGYGYTF. The DNA for the CDR3 is TGTGCCAGCAGCCAAGATGGCTATGGCTACACCTTC. The chain uses TRBV7-6 and TRBJ1-2, with unresolved D. V was clipped by 5 bases and J by 4 bases, with 8 bases between them. The CDR3 covers 12 residues. Germline V lookup: CDR1 SGHVS, CDR2 FNYEAQ. Based on the CDR3 plus reference TRBV7-6 and TRBJ1-2, the full variable domain is GAGVSQSPRYKVTKRGQDVALRCDPISGHVSLYWYRQALGQGPEFLTYFNYEAQQDKSGLPNDRFSAERPEGSISTLTIQRTEQRDSAMYRCASSQDGYGYTFGSGTRLTVV.

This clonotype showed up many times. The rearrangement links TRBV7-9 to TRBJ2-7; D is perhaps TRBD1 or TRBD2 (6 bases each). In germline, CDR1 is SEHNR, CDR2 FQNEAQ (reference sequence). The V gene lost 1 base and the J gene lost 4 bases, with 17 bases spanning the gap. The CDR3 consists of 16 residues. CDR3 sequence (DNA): TGTGCCAGCAGCTTAGTAGGTCGGGGGCGAGCTTACGAGCAGTACTTC. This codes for CASSLVGRGRAYEQYF.

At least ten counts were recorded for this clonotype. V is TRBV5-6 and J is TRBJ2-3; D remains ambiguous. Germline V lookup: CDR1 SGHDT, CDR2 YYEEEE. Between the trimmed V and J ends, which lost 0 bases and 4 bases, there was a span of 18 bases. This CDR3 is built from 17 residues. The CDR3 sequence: CASSLALTASRSDTQYF. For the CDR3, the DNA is TGTGCCAGCAGCTTGGCTTTGACGGCCTCTCGCTCAGATACGCAGTATTTT.

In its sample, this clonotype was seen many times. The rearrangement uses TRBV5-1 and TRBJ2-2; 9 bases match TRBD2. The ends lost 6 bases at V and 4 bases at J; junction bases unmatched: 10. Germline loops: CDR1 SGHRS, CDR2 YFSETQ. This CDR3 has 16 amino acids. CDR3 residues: CASIATGTSSTGELFF. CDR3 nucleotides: TGCGCCAGCATTGCGACCGGGACTAGCTCCACCGGGGAGCTGTTTTTT.

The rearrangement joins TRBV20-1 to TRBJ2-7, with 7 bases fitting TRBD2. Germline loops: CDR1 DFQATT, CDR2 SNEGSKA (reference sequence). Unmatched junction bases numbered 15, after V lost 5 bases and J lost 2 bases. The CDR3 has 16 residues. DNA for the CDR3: TGCAGTGCTTTTAATTCCCTAGCGGTACAAACCTACGAGCAGTACTTC. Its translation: CSAFNSLAVQTYEQYF.

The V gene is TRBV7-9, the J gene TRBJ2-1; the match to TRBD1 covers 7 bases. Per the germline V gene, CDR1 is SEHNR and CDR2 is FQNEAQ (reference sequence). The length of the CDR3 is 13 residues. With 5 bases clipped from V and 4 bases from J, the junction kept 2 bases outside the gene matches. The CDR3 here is CASSGGQYNEQFF. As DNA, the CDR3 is TGTGCCAGCAGCGGGGGACAGTACAATGAGCAGTTCTTC.

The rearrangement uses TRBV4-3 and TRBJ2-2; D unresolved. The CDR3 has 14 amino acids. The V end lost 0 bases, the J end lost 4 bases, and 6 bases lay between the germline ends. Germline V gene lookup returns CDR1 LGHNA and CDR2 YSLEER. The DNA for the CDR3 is TGCGCCAGCAGCCAAGAGCCCGGCACCGGGGAGCTGTTTTTT. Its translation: CASSQEPGTGELFF.

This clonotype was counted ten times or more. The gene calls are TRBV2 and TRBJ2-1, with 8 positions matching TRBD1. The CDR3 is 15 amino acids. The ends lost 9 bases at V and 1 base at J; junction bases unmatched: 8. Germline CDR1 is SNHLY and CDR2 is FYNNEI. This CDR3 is CARHSTGGSYNEQFF. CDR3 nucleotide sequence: TGTGCCAGACACAGCACAGGGGGATCCTACAATGAGCAGTTCTTC.

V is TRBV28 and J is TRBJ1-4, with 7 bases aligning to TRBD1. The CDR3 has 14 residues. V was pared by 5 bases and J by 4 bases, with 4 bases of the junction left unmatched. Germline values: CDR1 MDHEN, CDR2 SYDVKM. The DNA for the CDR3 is TGTGCCAGCAGTGGGGACAGCAATAATGAAAAACTGTTTTTT. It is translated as CASSGDSNNEKLFF.

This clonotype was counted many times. The CDR3 reads CASSPGGVDSPLHF. The CDR3, as DNA: TGTGCCAGCAGCCCAGGGGGTGTGGATTCACCCCTCCACTTT. The V gene is TRBV12-3 or TRBV12-4, the J gene TRBJ1-6, with 7 bases that match TRBD1. The CDR3 is 14 residues long. V dropped 6 bases and J dropped 8; count of bases not matched to a gene: 7.

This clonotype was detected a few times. The CDR3 DNA reads as TGCAGCGTTCGCCAACTTGAAGCTTTCTTT. Its protein product is CSVRQLEAFF. The gene calls are TRBV29-1 and TRBJ1-1; the D is unclear. The CDR3 is 10 amino acids. Trimming took 5 bases from V and 7 from J, leaving 8 bases between them. Germline V gene data show CDR1 as SQVTM and CDR2 as ANQGSEA.